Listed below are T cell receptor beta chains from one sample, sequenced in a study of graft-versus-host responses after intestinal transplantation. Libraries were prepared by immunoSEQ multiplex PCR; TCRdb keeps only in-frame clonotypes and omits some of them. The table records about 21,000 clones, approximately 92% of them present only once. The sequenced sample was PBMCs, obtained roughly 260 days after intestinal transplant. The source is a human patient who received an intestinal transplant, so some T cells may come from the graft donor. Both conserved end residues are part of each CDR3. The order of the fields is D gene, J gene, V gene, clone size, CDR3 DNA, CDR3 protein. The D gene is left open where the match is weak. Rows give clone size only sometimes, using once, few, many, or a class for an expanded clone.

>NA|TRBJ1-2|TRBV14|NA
TGTGCCAGCAGCCAAGTAGCGGGGGCTGGCTACACCTTC
CASSQVAGAGYTF
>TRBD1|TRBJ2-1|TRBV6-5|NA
TGTGCCAGCAGTTTAGACAGGGACAACTCCTACAATGAGCAGTTCTTC
CASSLDRDNSYNEQFF
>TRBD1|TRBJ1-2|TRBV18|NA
TGTGCCAGCTCTGTGAGGACAGGGGCGGGCTACACCTTC
CASSVRTGAGYTF
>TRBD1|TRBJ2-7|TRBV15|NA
TGTGCCACCAGCATCGGACAGGGAAGCTACGAGCAGTACTTC
CATSIGQGSYEQYF
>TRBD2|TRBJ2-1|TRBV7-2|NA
TGTGCCAGCAGCTCCGTAGCGGGAGGTCTTGATGAGCAGTTCTTC
CASSSVAGGLDEQFF
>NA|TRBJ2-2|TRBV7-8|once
TGTGCCAGCAGCTCGACCGGGACGACCCACACCGGGGAGCTGTTTTTT
CASSSTGTTHTGELFF
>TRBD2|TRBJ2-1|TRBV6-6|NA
TGTGCCAGCACGCGGACTAGCGGTGAGCAGTTCTTC
CASTRTSGEQFF
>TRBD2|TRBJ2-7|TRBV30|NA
TGTGCCTGGAGGGGACTAGCGGGCCTCTCCTACGAGCAGTACTTC
CAWRGLAGLSYEQYF
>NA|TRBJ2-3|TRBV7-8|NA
TGTGCCAGCAGCTTAGACAGGGTAACAGATACGCAGTATTTT
CASSLDRVTDTQYF
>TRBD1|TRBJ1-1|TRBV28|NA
TGTGCCAGCAGCCCGAGCCGAGGGGGCCCGAACACTGAAGCTTTCTTT
CASSPSRGGPNTEAFF
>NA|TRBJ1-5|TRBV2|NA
TGTGCCAGCAATTTTCTTAGGACCTCCTACAATCAGCCCCAGCATTTT
CASNFLRTSYNQPQHF
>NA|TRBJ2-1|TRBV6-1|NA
TGTGCCAGCAGTGAAATAGGCCTAGCCCTGGGTGATGAGCAGTTCTTC
CASSEIGLALGDEQFF
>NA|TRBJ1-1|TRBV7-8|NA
TGTGCCAGCAGCCCCCTGCGTACCAACCGCAACACTGAAGCTTTCTTT
CASSPLRTNRNTEAFF
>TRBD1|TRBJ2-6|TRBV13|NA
TGTGCCAGCAGCTTAGAGTCTCAAGGACAGGCGCCCTCTGGGGCCAACGTCCTGACTTTC
CASSLESQGQAPSGANVLTF
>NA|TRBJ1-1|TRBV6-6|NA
TGTGCCAGCAGTTACTCCTATCGCTCAGGGAGCGCTGAAGCTTTCTTT
CASSYSYRSGSAEAFF
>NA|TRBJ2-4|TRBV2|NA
TGTGCCACATGGGGCATAAATGACATTCAGTACTTC
CATWGINDIQYF
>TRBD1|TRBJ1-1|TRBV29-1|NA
TGCAGCCTCAACAGGGGGCTTGGGACTGAAGCTTTCTTT
CSLNRGLGTEAFF
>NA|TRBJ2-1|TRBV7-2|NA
TGTGCCAGCAGCTTAGGTAACAGCTACCTTTACAATGAGCAGTTCTTC
CASSLGNSYLYNEQFF
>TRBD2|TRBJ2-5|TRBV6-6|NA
TGTGCCAGCAGTTACGGGGGGGAGGCAGAGACCCAGTACTTC
CASSYGGEAETQYF
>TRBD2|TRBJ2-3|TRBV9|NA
TGTGCCAGCAGCGTAGCTTGGGCTAGCGGGACCTCCACAGATACGCAGTATTTT
CASSVAWASGTSTDTQYF
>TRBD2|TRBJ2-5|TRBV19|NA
TGTGCCAGTAGCGGACTAGCGGCCGCATCAGAGACCCAGTACTTC
CASSGLAAASETQYF
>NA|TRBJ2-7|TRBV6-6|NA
TGTGCCAGCAGCTCCGGGACGCCCTCCTACGAGCAGTACTTC
CASSSGTPSYEQYF
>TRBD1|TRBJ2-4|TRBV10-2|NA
TGCGCCAGTCCGACAGGGAGAAAGGCCAAAAACATTCAGTACTTC
CASPTGRKAKNIQYF
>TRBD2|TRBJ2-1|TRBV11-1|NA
TGTGCCAGCAGCGCCCTGACTAGCGGGAGGGCCTACAATGAGCAGTTCTTC
CASSALTSGRAYNEQFF
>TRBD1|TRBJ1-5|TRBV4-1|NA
TGCGCCAGCAGCGAAAGGACAGGGGGTCATCAGCCCCAGCATTTT
CASSERTGGHQPQHF